This record covers a single TCR beta chain. The antigen it recognizes is unknown. No qualities accompany the bases; no much larger clone lies one base away. The data originate from a study of T cell responses to AZD1222 COVID-19 vaccine (dated by TCRdb to 2020 to 2023). Describing the broader study: TCR sequencing covered about 230 trial participants: 207 given two doses of AZD1222 and some 25 given two doses of MenACWY control vaccine. Trial participants were enrolled by age into subgroups of 18-55, 56-69 and 70-plus years, and roughly 150, 30 and 60 TCR-sequenced participants, respectively, were included in these subgroups. General study outcomes and caveats: Because no day 14 peak-response samples were available, repertoires were characterized only after the peak T cell response. The 56-69-year group was small, and its depth increase did not reach significance, likely because of low power. Conclusions about previously exposed vaccinees are limited because only six or seven AZD1222 recipients were SARS-CoV-2 seropositive at baseline. Spike-specific TCR breadth and depth rose significantly after two AZD1222 doses compared with day 0 and with MenACWY recipients. Reportedly, almost half of the unique spike-specific TCRs recognized epitopes lying outside the regions that are mutated in the B.1.351 and B.1.1.7 variants. The whole spike protein was spanned by vaccine-associated CD4 TCRs, and dominant responses were seen in regions 160-218 and 743-854. Participants were mostly white British, with more females than males. The authors suggested clonal diversity may have been underestimated.

The sample's time point, from its label and the paper: about 28 days (+/-7) after the second vaccine dose. Taken with the paper, the label for treatment or condition translates to: meningococcal conjugate vaccine given as trial control. Vaccinee samples came from UK trials COV001 and COV002, including a single-blind randomized controlled phase 2/3 trial of AZD1222 (ChAdOx1 nCoV-19) in healthy adults. Trial participant PBMC samples were collected at day 0 and day 28 after the second dose for TCRbeta chain sequencing. The cysteine opens and the phenylalanine closes a CDR3 of 12 amino acids. Only the CDR3 portion is preserved as DNA: 36 bases, with reading frame beginning at the first base. Trimming removed 5 bases from V and 6 bases from J, leaving 10 bases between the germline ends. CDR1 and CDR2 were assigned from the germline V gene (reference sequence) as MNHEY and SMNVEV. The CDR3 regions of human TCRbeta chains were analyzed by immunosequencing. Per the original workflow: Repertoire TCRs were matched against a reference library of SARS-CoV-2-specific TCRs generated with the MIRA antigen-specificity platform. Breadth was defined as the fraction of unique TCRs that were SARS-CoV-2-associated. Depth was defined as the fraction of total T cells that were SARS-CoV-2-associated. Each spike-specific TCR was assigned to its reactive spike region and to a CD4 or CD8 class using the MIRA data. Log10-transformed breadth and depth values were compared by one-way ANOVA with Sidak's multiple comparisons tests. TCRdb mirrors the immuneACCESS table, restricted to in-frame sequences. Some clones are absent from its copies; in checked studies, under half trace to an unresolved V gene, and the reason for the others is unknown. The DNA was the basis for D and trimming; V, J and clone size are from that table. This sample lists 130,000 to 150,000 clones; around 90% were detected once. Clones ranked in the top ten supply around 5% of the sample.

The chain employs TRBV27 and TRBJ1-2, with no confidently assigned D gene. Source: peripheral blood, taken 28 days after the second dose of the MenACWY control vaccine. This TCR came from an adult who received the MenACWY meningococcal vaccine as a control. In nucleotide form, the sequence is TGTGCCAGCAGTCAAATCCCCCATGGCTACACCTTC. Its translation reads: CASSQIPHGYTF.